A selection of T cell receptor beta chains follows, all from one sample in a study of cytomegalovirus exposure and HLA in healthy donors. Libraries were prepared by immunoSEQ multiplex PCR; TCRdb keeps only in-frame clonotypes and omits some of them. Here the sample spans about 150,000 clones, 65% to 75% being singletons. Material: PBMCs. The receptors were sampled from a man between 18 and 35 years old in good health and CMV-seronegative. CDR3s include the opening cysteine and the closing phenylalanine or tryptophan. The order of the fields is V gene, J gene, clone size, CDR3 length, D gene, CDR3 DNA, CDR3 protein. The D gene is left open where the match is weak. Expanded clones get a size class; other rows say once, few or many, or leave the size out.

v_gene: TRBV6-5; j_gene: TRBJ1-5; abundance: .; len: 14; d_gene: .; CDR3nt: TGTGCCAGCAGCCTCGACCAGGGGAATCAGCCCCAGCATTTT; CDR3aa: CASSLDQGNQPQHF
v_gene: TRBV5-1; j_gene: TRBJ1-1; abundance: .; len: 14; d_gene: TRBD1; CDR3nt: TGCGCCAGCAGCGCGGGACAGGCGAACACTGAAGCTTTCTTT; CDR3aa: CASSAGQANTEAFF
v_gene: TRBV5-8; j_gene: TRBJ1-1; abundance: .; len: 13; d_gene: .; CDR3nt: TGTGCCAGCAGCCTCACACAGAACACTGAAGCTTTCTTT; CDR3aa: CASSLTQNTEAFF
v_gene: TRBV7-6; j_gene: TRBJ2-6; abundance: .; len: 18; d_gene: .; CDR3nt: TGTGCCAGCAGCTCCTTTCGAGAGGGTTTCTCTGGGGCCAACGTCCTGACTTTC; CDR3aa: CASSSFREGFSGANVLTF
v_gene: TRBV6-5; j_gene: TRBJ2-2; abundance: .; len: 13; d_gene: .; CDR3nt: TGTGCCAGCAGTTGGCCGAACACCGGGGAGCTGTTTTTT; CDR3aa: CASSWPNTGELFF
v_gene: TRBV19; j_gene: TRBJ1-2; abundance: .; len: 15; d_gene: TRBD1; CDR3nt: TGTGCCAGTACCATAACCGGACAGGGGAACTATGGCTACACCTTC; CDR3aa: CASTITGQGNYGYTF
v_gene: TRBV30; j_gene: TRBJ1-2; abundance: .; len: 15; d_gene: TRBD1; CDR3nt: TGTGCCTGGACCCCCGACAGGGTACGTGCCTATGGCTACACCTTC; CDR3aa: CAWTPDRVRAYGYTF
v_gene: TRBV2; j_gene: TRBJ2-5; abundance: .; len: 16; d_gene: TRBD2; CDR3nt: TGTGCCAGCAGTGAACTAGCGGGGGGGGCCGGGGAGACCCAGTACTTC; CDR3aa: CASSELAGGAGETQYF
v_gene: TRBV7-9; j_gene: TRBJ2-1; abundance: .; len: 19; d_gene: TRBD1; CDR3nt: TGTGCCAGCAGCCGAAGAACCTATCGGGACAGGGGCGGAGGGGATGAGCAGTTCTTC; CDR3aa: CASSRRTYRDRGGGDEQFF
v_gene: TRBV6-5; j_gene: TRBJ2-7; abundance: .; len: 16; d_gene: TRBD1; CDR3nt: TGTGCCAGCAGTTACTCCCCGGGACAGGGCTCCTACGAGCAGTACTTC; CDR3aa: CASSYSPGQGSYEQYF
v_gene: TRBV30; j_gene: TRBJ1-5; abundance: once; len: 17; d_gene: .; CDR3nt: TGTGCCTGTCAAGGGGGACGGTTTGAATCTAGCAATCAGCCCCAGCATTTT; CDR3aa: CACQGGRFESSNQPQHF
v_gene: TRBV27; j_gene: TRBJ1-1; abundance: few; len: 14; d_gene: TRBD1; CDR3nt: TGTGCCAGCTCCCCAATCATGACAGGGTCAGAAGCTTTCTTT; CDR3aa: CASSPIMTGSEAFF
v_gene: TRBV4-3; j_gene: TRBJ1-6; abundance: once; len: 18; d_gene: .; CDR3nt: TGCGCCAGCAGCCAAGATCTTAGGCCGCGACGGGGTAATTCACCCCTCCACTTT; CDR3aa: CASSQDLRPRRGNSPLHF
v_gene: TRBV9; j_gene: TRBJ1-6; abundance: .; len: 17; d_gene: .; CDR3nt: TGTGCCAGCAGCCCAGGGGAAGGGAGCTCCTATAATTCACCCCTCCACTTT; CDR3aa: CASSPGEGSSYNSPLHF
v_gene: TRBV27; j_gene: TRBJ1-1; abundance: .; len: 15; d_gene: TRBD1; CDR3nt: TGTGCCAGCAGTTTAATGGGGACAGTGAACACTGAAGCTTTCTTT; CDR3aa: CASSLMGTVNTEAFF
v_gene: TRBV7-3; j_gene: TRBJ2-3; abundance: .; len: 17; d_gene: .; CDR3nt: TGTGCCAGCAGCTTATACGCCGGTCGGGGTCGCACAGATACGCAGTATTTT; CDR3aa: CASSLYAGRGRTDTQYF
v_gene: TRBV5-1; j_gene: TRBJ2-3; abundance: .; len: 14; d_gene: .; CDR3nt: TGCGCCAGCAGCCCTACAGGAGCGTCGGATACGCAGTATTTT; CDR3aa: CASSPTGASDTQYF
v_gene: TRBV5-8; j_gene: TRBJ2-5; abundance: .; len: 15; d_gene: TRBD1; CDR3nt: TGTGCCAGCAGCTGGGACAGGGTTACGGAAGAGACCCAGTACTTC; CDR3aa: CASSWDRVTEETQYF
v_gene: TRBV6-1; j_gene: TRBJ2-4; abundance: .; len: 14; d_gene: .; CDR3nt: TGTGCCAGCAGGGAACGCCCCCCGAGGGACATTCAGTACTTC; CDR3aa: CASRERPPRDIQYF
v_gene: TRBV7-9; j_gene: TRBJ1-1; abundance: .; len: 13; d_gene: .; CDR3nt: TGTGCCAGCAGCCCACCCAGTTCAGCTGAAGCTTTCTTT; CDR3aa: CASSPPSSAEAFF
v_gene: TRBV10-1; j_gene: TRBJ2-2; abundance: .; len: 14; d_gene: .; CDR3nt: TGCGCCAGCAGTGAGTCGGAGGCCGGCGGGGAGCTGTTTTTT; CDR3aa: CASSESEAGGELFF
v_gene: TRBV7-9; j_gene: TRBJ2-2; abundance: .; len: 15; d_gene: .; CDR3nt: TGTGCCAGCAGCCGGAGTTCGGGTCGAAAAGGGGAGCTGTTTTTT; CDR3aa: CASSRSSGRKGELFF
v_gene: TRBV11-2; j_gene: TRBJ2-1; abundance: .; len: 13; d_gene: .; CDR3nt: TGTGCCAGCAGCTTCTCCGGGGGCAATGAGCAGTTCTTC; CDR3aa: CASSFSGGNEQFF
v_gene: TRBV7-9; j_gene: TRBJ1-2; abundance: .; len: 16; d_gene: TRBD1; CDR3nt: TGTGCCAGCAGCTTTACCCGGGACAGGGGGCAGTATGGCTACACCTTC; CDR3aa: CASSFTRDRGQYGYTF
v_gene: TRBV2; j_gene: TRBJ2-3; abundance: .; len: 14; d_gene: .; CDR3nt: TGTGCCAGCAGTCCGGGACTCAGCACAGATACGCAGTATTTT; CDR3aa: CASSPGLSTDTQYF
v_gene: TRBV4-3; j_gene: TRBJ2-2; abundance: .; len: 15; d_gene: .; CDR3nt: TGCGCCAGCAGCCAAGAAACATCGAACACCGGGGAGCTGTTTTTT; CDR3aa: CASSQETSNTGELFF
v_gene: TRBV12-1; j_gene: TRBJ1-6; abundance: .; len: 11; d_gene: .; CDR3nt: TGTGCCAGCAGCTCGGAGGGACCCCTCCACTTT; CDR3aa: CASSSEGPLHF
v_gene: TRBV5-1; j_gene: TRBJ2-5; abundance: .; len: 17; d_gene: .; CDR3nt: TGCGCCAGCAGCTTGGCTTCGGGCAGGGGAGTAGTGGAGACCCAGTACTTC; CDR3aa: CASSLASGRGVVETQYF
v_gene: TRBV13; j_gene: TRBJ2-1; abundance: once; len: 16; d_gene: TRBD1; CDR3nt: TGTGCCAGCAGCTTAGAGGGACAGGACATCTACAATGAGCAGTTCTTC; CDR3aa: CASSLEGQDIYNEQFF
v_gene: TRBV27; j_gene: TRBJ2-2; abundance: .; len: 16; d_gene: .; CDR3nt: TGTGCCAGCAGTTTATCAGGGACACCTAACACCGGGGAGCTGTTTTTT; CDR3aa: CASSLSGTPNTGELFF
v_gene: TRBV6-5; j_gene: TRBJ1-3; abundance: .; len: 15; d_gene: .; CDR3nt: TGTGCCAGCAGTTCCTCAGGGGTCTCTGGAAACACCATATATTTT; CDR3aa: CASSSSGVSGNTIYF
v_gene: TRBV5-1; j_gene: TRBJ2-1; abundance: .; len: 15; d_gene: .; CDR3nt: TGCGCCAGCAGCTTCGCAATGAGCTCCTACAATGAGCAGTTCTTC; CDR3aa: CASSFAMSSYNEQFF
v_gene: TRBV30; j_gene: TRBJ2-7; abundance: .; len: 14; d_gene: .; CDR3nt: TGTGCCTGGAGTGTAGGGCTAGCTTTCCGCGAGCAGTACTTC; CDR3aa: CAWSVGLAFREQYF
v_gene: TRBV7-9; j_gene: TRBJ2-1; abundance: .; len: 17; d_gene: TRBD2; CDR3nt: TGTGCCAGCAGGCATGGACTAGTGGCCCACACCCCCAATGAGCAGTTCTTC; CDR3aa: CASRHGLVAHTPNEQFF
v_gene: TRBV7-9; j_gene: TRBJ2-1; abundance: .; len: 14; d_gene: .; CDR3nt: TGTGCCAGCAGCTTAGTCGGCTCCTACAATGAGCAGTTCTTC; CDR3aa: CASSLVGSYNEQFF
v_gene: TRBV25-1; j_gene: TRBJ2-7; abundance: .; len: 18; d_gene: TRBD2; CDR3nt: TGTGCCAGCAGTGAAGGTTGGTGGCGGGGGGGTCAATATAACGAGCAGTACTTC; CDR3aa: CASSEGWWRGGQYNEQYF
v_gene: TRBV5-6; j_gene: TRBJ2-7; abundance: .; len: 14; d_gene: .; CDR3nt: TGTGCCAGCAGCTTGGTCGACAGACCCTACGAGCAGTACTTC; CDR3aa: CASSLVDRPYEQYF
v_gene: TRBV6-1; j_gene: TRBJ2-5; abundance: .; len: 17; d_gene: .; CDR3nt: TGTGCCAGCAGTGTAACCCCTTGGAAGGGAACAGGGGAGACCCAGTACTTC; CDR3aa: CASSVTPWKGTGETQYF
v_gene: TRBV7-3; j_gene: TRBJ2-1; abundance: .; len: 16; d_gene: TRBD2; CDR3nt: TGTGCCAGCAGCCCAAGACGGCGGGGGGGTGTAAATGAGCAGTTCTTC; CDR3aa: CASSPRRRGGVNEQFF
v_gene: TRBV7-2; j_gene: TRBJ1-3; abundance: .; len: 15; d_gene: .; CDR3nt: TGTGCCAGCAGCACCCCAGGGTTCTCTGGAAACACCATATATTTT; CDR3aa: CASSTPGFSGNTIYF
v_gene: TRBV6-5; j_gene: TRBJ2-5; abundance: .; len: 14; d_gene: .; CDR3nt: TGTGCCAGCAGTTACAACAGGGAAGGAAAGACCCAGTACTTC; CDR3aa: CASSYNREGKTQYF
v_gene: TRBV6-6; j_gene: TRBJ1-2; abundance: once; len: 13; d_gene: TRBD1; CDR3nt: TGTGCCAGCAGCCCGGGACAGTACTATGGCTACACCTTC; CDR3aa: CASSPGQYYGYTF
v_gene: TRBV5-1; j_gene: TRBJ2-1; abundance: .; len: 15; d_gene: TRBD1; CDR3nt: TGCGCCAGCAGCCCGACAGGGGACGGTTGGAATGAGCAGTTCTTC; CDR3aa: CASSPTGDGWNEQFF